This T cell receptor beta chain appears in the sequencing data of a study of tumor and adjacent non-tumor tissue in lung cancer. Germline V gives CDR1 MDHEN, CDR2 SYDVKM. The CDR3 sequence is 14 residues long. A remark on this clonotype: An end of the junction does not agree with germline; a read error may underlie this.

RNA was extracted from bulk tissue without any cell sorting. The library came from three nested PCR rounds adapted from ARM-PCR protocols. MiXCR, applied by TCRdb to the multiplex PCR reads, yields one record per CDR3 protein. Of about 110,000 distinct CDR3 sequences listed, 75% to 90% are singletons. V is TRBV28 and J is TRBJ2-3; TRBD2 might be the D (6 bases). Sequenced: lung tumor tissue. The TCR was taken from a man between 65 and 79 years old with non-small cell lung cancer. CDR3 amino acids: CVSSFAGITVTQYF. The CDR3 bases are TGTGTCAGCAGTTTTGCGGGAATCACAGTTACGCAGTATTTT.